A single sample is the source of the 8 T cell receptor beta chains below, sequenced in a study of T cell changes during pregnancy in multiple sclerosis. The data were produced by immunoSEQ multiplex PCR, yet TCRdb's version contains in-frame clones alone and is incomplete. The sample carries 57,000 or so clones, approximately 90% recorded once. The sample in question was peripheral blood, obtained after pregnancy. The receptors were sampled from a female donor in good health, enrolled as a control in a pregnancy study.

The chain recombines TRBV7-9 with TRBJ2-7; TRBD2 aligns across 9 bases. V trimming: 1 base; J trimming: 7 bases; junction bases outside the gene matches: 8. CDR3 length: 15 residues. The germline V gene has CDR1 SEHNR and CDR2 FQNEAQ (reference sequence). The CDR3 DNA reads TGTGCCAGCAGCTTAGGGGATAGCGGGAGTGGTGAGCAGTACTTC. Protein product: CASSLGDSGSGEQYF.

The rearrangement links TRBV23-1 to TRBJ2-3; TRBD2 might be the D (5 bases). TRBV23-1 falls under the ORF class, with uncertain function. The CDR3 runs to 13 residues. V lost 2 bases, J lost 6 bases, and 9 bases lay in between. CDR3 sequence (DNA): TGCGCCAGCAGTCAACCCGAGGGCGATACGCAGTATTTT. Translating it yields CASSQPEGDTQYF.

This chain links TRBV18 with TRBJ1-2; 7 bases are shared with TRBD1. Germline V gene data show CDR1 as KGHSH and CDR2 as LQKENI. The CDR3 loop spans 16 amino acids. J lost 4 bases, V lost 4 bases, and 12 bases had no gene match. CDR3 nucleotides: TGTGCCAGCTCACAATCAAGGACAGGATGGTCCTATGGCTACACCTTC. Translated: CASSQSRTGWSYGYTF.

This CDR3 reads CASSRVGGLETQYF. The CDR3 bases are TGTGCCAGCAGCCGGGTGGGGGGTCTGGAGACCCAGTACTTC. The V gene is TRBV5-4, the J gene TRBJ2-5; a weak D match, TRBD2 (6 bases). Trimming took off 4 bases at V and 5 bases at J, with 15 bases between the two ends. The CDR3 covers 14 residues. Per germline, CDR1 SGHNT and CDR2 YYREEE (reference sequence).

The chain employs TRBV30 and TRBJ1-1; 7 bases map to TRBD1. Germline CDR1 GTSNPN, CDR2 SVGIG (reference sequence). The CDR3 length is 14 residues. V gave up 4 bases and J gave up 6 bases; unmatched junction bases: 11. The CDR3 region is CAWNSDRVRAEAFF. The CDR3 nucleotides read TGTGCCTGGAACTCCGACAGGGTCAGGGCTGAAGCTTTCTTT.

The chain combines TRBV6-5 with TRBJ1-2, with D unclear. V was trimmed by 2 bases and J by 1 base, leaving 11 bases between them. Per the germline V gene, CDR1 is MNHEY and CDR2 is SVGAGI. This CDR3 comprises 15 residues. The CDR3 region has the DNA TGTGCCAGCAGTTACGGCTCCGGGGTTAACTATGGCTACACCTTC. Its protein product is CASSYGSGVNYGYTF.

In this sample, this clone is medium-sized. The chain carries TRBV7-8 and TRBJ1-5; D is uncertain. The CDR3 is 13 amino acids. The germline gives CDR1 SGHVS, CDR2 FQNEAQ. The germline V and J ends were trimmed by 2 bases and 5 bases, with 7 bases remaining between them. The CDR3 is CASSLFPDQPQHF. CDR3 nucleotides: TGTGCCAGCAGCTTATTCCCGGATCAGCCCCAGCATTTT.

The table lists this clone with a count of one. The CDR3 is CASSQEGGAGYQETQYF. The CDR3 nucleotides read TGTGCCAGCAGCCAAGAGGGGGGGGCGGGGTACCAAGAGACCCAGTACTTC. V and J are TRBV4-2 and TRBJ2-5, with a tentative D call TRBD2 (7 bases). Trimming pared 0 bases from V and 0 bases from J, leaving 14 bases between. Germline V gene lookup returns CDR1 LGHNA and CDR2 YNFKEQ. This CDR3 is 17 amino acids long.